This TCR beta chain was found in a study of vaccination and CD4 T cells after COVID-19 (dated by TCRdb to the early 2020s). For the study in its entirety: In the convalescent cohort there were six males and four females, among whom were two Hispanic individuals, seven Caucasians, two Asians and one multiracial person. Post-COVID blood samples from convalescent patients were collected a median of roughly 100 days after diagnosis, with a range of about 35 to 161 days. Post-vaccine blood samples were taken a median of around 68 days after the second vaccine dose, with a range of about 13 to 241 days. Each participant got two doses of either the Pfizer-BioNTech BNT162b2 vaccine (n=8) or the Moderna mRNA-1273 vaccine (n=2). In 10 COVID-19 convalescent patients and a few infection-naive healthy vaccine recipients, researchers compared the spike-specific CD4+ TCR repertoire from before mRNA vaccination with the repertoire from after. Culture stimuli were overlapping spike peptide pools from SARS-CoV-2 and from the common cold coronaviruses HCoV-NL63, HCoV-OC43 and HCoV-229E. Control cultures used a CEFX viral epitope pool as positive control, an HIV-1 Nef peptide pool as negative control, or no peptide.

The cysteine opens and the phenylalanine closes a CDR3 of 16 amino acids. The kept DNA is CDR3 alone, 48 bases in frame from the first base. V lost 4 bases and J lost 2 bases, and the count of bases not matched to a germline gene is 7. From a lookup of the germline V gene (reference sequence), CDR1 and CDR2 are DFQATT and SNEGSKA. What the work shows at the level of the full study, not this receptor alone: The study included relatively few convalescent patients and did not analyze early timepoints after natural infection. Nearly all vaccine-specific clones in convalescent patients (304 of 307) were mono-reactive for SARS-CoV-2 spike rather than cross-reactive with common cold coronaviruses. The median count of SARS-CoV-2-reactive clonotypes went up from approximately 22 after infection to 38 after vaccination, although the change was not significant. Among convalescent patients, a median roughly 84% of the SARS-CoV-2-reactive clones seen after vaccination appeared only after vaccination, which suggests priming specific to the vaccine.

This clonotype has a handful of counts. This clone's antigen is unknown. No base quality values were provided; no much bigger clone lies one nucleotide off. The meaning of the sample's treatment or condition label: approximately nine-day PBMC culture with coronavirus spike peptide pools or control peptides (ViraFEST assay). To expand antigen-specific T cells with peptide pools and then pick out the expanded clonotypes through TCR sequencing, the study relied on the ViraFEST assay. Healthy vaccine recipients had no prior SARS-CoV-2 infection, confirmed by negative nucleocapsid antibody tests before and after vaccination. Each well held two million PBMCs cultured with 9 to 10 ug/ml peptide pools in IMDM containing about 5% human AB serum and 7.5 to 10 IU/ml IL-2. Half of the culture medium was replaced with fresh IL-2-containing medium on days 3 and 7. CD4+ T cells were isolated after 10 days of culture through negative selection using the EasySep CD4+ T cell isolation kit. Ficoll-Paque Plus gradient centrifugation was used to isolate PBMCs from whole blood, and the isolated PBMCs were then either used fresh or cryopreserved at -140C. In general, triplicate wells were set up for every culture condition.

Libraries came from PCR. DNA from cultured CD4+ T cells was subjected to TCR sequencing with the Oncomine TCR Beta short-read assay at the Johns Hopkins FTIC core. The QIAamp micro DNA kit was used to extract genomic DNA from the cultured CD4+ T cells. Oncomine TCR Beta libraries from cultured CD4+ T cells were pooled with unique dual indexes and sequenced on an Illumina iSeq 100. Turning to the authors' computational methods: Non-productive sequences were filtered out, and CDR3s that did not start with C, did not end with F or W, or were shorter than 7 amino acids were discarded. Antigen-specific clonotypes were identified using the MANAFEST web application through comparison of peptide-stimulated wells with reference and other culture wells. An FDR below 0.05, an odds ratio above 5, and a productive frequency above 0.1% in at least two of three replicate wells were required for clones to be considered positive. A clonotype was classed as cross-reactive if the clonotype showed significant expansion both in SARS-CoV-2 spike wells and in at least one common cold coronavirus spike condition. CDR3 homology was assessed with Levenshtein distances (stringdist) and unrooted phylogenetic trees (ape) in R version 3.6.1. TCRdb trimmed public reads at Q25 via fastp, called clones via MiXCR and kept in-frame beta chains. Each entry merges the rows of one CDR3 protein and shows their most common DNA and genes. The V and J calls shown here were made by TCRdb, not taken from the authors' results. The sample table lists roughly 28,000 distinct CDR3 sequences, 40% to 55% of them with a count of one. Together, the top ten hold roughly 27% of the sample.

The sequence is built from TRBV20-1 and TRBJ2-6, with TRBD1 matching 8 junction bases. Sample: CD4+ T cells from blood, cultured in vitro, taken before SARS-CoV-2 vaccination. This receptor was taken from a human donor who received a COVID-19 vaccine. The DNA sequence follows: TGCAGTGCTACCGGGACAGGAGAAGCTGGGGCCAACGTCCTGACTTTC. Its protein is CSATGTGEAGANVLTF.